Presented here are 24 T cell receptor beta chains from one specimen sequenced in a study of blood T cell repertoires in COVID-19. Produced via immunoSEQ multiplex PCR; TCRdb's table is partial and in-frame only. In the table there are about 400,000 clones, around 86% of which are singletons. The specimen was peripheral blood. The receptors shown here come from a woman under 40 with active or convalescent COVID-19.

This rearrangement joins TRBV5-6 to TRBJ2-7; the D is unclear. The CDR3 contains 13 residues. Trimming shortened V by 0 bases and J by 5 bases, and 9 bases separated the two germline ends. Germline CDR1 SGHDT, CDR2 YYEEEE. The CDR3 loop reads CASSLGILDEQYF. The CDR3 DNA reads as TGTGCCAGCAGCTTGGGTATACTCGACGAGCAGTACTTC.

In this sample, this clone turned up once. This chain uses TRBV7-2 with TRBJ2-6; D gene ambiguous. The CDR3 has 16 residues. The V gene lost 1 base and the J gene lost 0 bases, with 7 bases spanning the gap. The germline V gene has CDR1 SGHTA and CDR2 FQGNSA. Here the CDR3 DNA reads TGTGCCAGCAGCTTAGGTCGGTTCTCTGGGGCCAACGTCCTGACTTTC. It yields the protein CASSLGRFSGANVLTF. Variable domain in full (rest from reference TRBV7-2 and TRBJ2-6): GAGVSQSPSNKVTEKGKDVELRCDPISGHTALYWYRQSLGQGLEFLIYFQGNSAPDKSGLPSDRFSAERTGGSVSTLTIQRTQQEDSAVYLCASSLGRFSGANVLTFGAGSRLTVL.

The chain carries TRBV6-1 and TRBJ1-5; D call uncertain. This CDR3 is built from 15 residues. Between the trimmed V and J ends, which lost 2 bases and 2 bases, there was a span of 10 bases. Germline loops: CDR1 MNHNS, CDR2 SASEGT. CDR3 in amino acids: CASSERDRGNQPQHF. The CDR3 DNA follows: TGTGCCAGCAGTGAAAGAGATAGAGGCAATCAGCCCCAGCATTTT.

The chain joins TRBV18 to TRBJ2-2; 12 nucleotides agree with TRBD1. The CDR3 extends over 20 amino acids. In germline, CDR1 is KGHSH, CDR2 LQKENI. Losses at the gene ends were 4 bases for V and 5 bases for J; bases not matched to a gene: 17. CDR3 nucleotides: TGTGCCAGCTCACAGTCCGGGACAGGGGGCATGTCGTGGAAAACCGGGGAGCTGTTTTTT. Protein sequence: CASSQSGTGGMSWKTGELFF.

This clone was seen once. The J gene is TRBJ1-1, the V gene TRBV9; TRBD1 is a possible D gene (6 bases). CDR1 and CDR2 (germline): SGDLS, YYNGEE. The CDR3 spans 15 residues. Trimming stripped 0 bases from V and 0 bases from J, with 9 bases between. The chain's CDR3 is CASSVAQGMNTEAFF. As DNA, the CDR3 is TGTGCCAGCAGCGTAGCTCAGGGGATGAACACTGAAGCTTTCTTT.

This chain uses TRBV13 with TRBJ1-2; TRBD1 might be the D (6 bases). Trimming removed 6 bases from V and 4 bases from J, with 21 bases in between. From germline, CDR1 is PRHDT and CDR2 FYEKMQ (reference sequence). The CDR3 has 16 residues. CDR3 sequence reads: CASSFLTSTGRYGYTF. The DNA of the CDR3 is TGTGCCAGCAGTTTTTTGACTTCGACAGGTCGCTATGGCTACACCTTC.

The rearrangement uses TRBV29-1 and TRBJ2-7, with a possible D match to TRBD2 (5 bases). The CDR3 sequence is 12 residues long. V lost 3 bases to trimming and J lost 7 bases, with 13 bases between them. CDR1 SQVTM and CDR2 ANQGSEA come from the germline V gene. The DNA for the CDR3 is TGCAGCGTTGACGGTCTAGCTGGGGAGCAGTACTTC. This gives the protein CSVDGLAGEQYF.

The V call is TRBV6-5, the J call TRBJ1-1; D uncertain. Germline CDR1 is MNHEY and CDR2 is SVGAGI. V lost 8 bases and J 3 bases, leaving 13 bases between the germline ends. The CDR3 contains 13 residues. CDR3 sequence (DNA): TGTGCCAGCGCCTTTAGGAGAGACACTGAAGCTTTCTTT. It specifies CASAFRRDTEAFF.

The sample holds one count of this clone. This chain uses TRBV3-1 (or the pseudogene TRBV3-2) with TRBJ2-3; D gene unclear. The V and J ends lost 3 bases and 0 bases respectively, with 16 bases between them. The CDR3 has 17 amino acids. The germline CDR1 and CDR2 sequences are LGHDT and YNNKEL (reference sequence). This CDR3 reads CASSHSISSPSTDTQYF. DNA for the CDR3: TGTGCCAGCAGCCATTCCATATCCAGTCCTAGCACAGATACGCAGTATTTT.

The rearrangement uses TRBV3-1 (or the pseudogene TRBV3-2) and TRBJ2-1; TRBD1 agrees at 7 bases. V lost 0 bases, J lost 0 bases, and 2 bases stayed unmatched. The germline V gene encodes CDR1 LGHDT and CDR2 YNNKEL (reference sequence). CDR3 length: 16 amino acids. Written as DNA, the CDR3 is TGTGCCAGCAGCCAAGATCCAGGGGGCTCCTACAATGAGCAGTTCTTC. Its protein product is CASSQDPGGSYNEQFF.

V is TRBV5-1 and J is TRBJ1-2, with TRBD1 matching over 8 bases. The CDR3 extends over 15 amino acids. CDR1 SGHRS and CDR2 YFSETQ come from the germline V gene. V lost 4 bases to trimming and J lost 6 bases; unmatched junction nucleotides: 11. The DNA for the CDR3 is TGCGCCAGCAGCCCACGGTCAGGGGGCTCGAATGGCTACACCTTC. Its translation is CASSPRSGGSNGYTF.

The chain uses TRBV5-1 and TRBJ2-2; 10 bases match TRBD2. Germline V gives CDR1 SGHRS, CDR2 YFSETQ. The CDR3 loop spans 14 amino acids. After removal of 8 bases from V and 6 bases from J, the junction contained 7 bases not matched to a gene. The CDR3 loop reads CASQREGLSGELFF. The CDR3, as DNA: TGCGCCAGTCAGCGGGAGGGATTATCCGGGGAGCTGTTTTTT.

The genes are TRBV9 and TRBJ2-1; D is unclear. Germline CDR1 reads SGDLS; CDR2 reads YYNGEE. V lost 3 bases and J lost 0, with 4 bases in between. This CDR3 comprises 13 residues. CDR3 coding DNA: TGTGCCAGCAGCGAGAGCTCCTACAATGAGCAGTTCTTC. Residues: CASSESSYNEQFF. The full variable domain, rest sourced from reference TRBV9 and TRBJ2-1, is DSGVTQTPKHLITATGQRVTLRCSPRSGDLSVYWYQQSLDQGLQFLIQYYNGEERAKGNILERFSAQQFPDLHSELNLSSLELGDSALYFCASSESSYNEQFFGPGTRLTVL.

The chain combines TRBV3-1 (or the pseudogene TRBV3-2) with TRBJ1-3; no reliable D call. The CDR3 consists of 14 residues. Trimming removed 3 bases from V and 4 bases from J, with 10 bases in between. The germline V gene has CDR1 LGHDT and CDR2 YNNKEL (reference sequence). CDR3 nucleotides: TGTGCCAGCAGCCAGGGGAGGTACGGAAACACCATATATTTT. Protein sequence: CASSQGRYGNTIYF.

The rearrangement links TRBV11-2 to TRBJ2-3; a weak D match, TRBD1 (7 bases). Deletions cut 4 bases from V and 11 bases from J, with 16 bases between. The CDR3 runs 13 residues. Germline V gene sequence: CDR1 SGHAT, CDR2 FQNNGV. The CDR3 protein is CASSSQGGWGQYF. The CDR3 DNA reads as TGTGCCAGCAGCTCCCAGGGGGGCTGGGGGCAGTATTTT.

The CDR3 DNA is TGTGCCAGCTCACCTCAACAGGGGGCGAACACTGAAGCTTTCTTT. Its translation: CASSPQQGANTEAFF. This rearrangement joins TRBV18 to TRBJ1-1, with 9 bases that match TRBD1. The CDR3 covers 15 residues. V lost 3 bases to trimming and J lost 1 base; unmatched junction nucleotides: 3. Germline V CDR1 and CDR2: KGHSH, LQKENI.

V usage is TRBV18 and J usage is TRBJ2-7; 7 bases align to TRBD1. This CDR3 region has 17 residues. J lost 4 bases, V lost 0 bases, and 12 bases had no gene match. Germline V gene sequence: CDR1 KGHSH, CDR2 LQKENI. DNA of the CDR3: TGTGCCAGCTCACCACCATCCGGGACAGCCAGGGGTTACGAGCAGTACTTC. It is translated as CASSPPSGTARGYEQYF. Together with reference TRBV18 and TRBJ2-7, the CDR3 gives the full variable domain: NAGVMQNPRHLVRRRGQEARLRCSPMKGHSHVYWYRQLPEEGLKFMVYLQKENIIDESGMPKERFSAEFPKEGPSILRIQQVVRGDSAAYFCASSPPSGTARGYEQYFGPGTRLTVT.

The chain couples TRBV5-1 to TRBJ2-1; 12 bases agree with TRBD2. This CDR3 contains 17 residues. With V trimmed by 4 bases and J by 4 bases, 9 bases remained unmatched. Germline CDR1 is SGHRS and CDR2 is YFSETQ. The CDR3 here is CASSPFGTSGLYNEQFF. CDR3 coding DNA: TGCGCCAGCAGCCCTTTTGGGACTAGCGGGCTGTACAATGAGCAGTTCTTC.

This clone has a handful of counts. This rearrangement joins TRBV11-2 to TRBJ1-4; maybe TRBD1 (6 bases). V was trimmed by 5 bases and J by 4 bases, leaving 17 bases between them. This CDR3 has 16 amino acids. CDR1 SGHAT and CDR2 FQNNGV come from the germline V gene. In DNA form, the CDR3 reads TGTGCCAGCAGCGCCTGGACAGATGGGGGTAATGAAAAACTGTTTTTT. Translation: CASSAWTDGGNEKLFF.

This chain's CDR3 is CASSQVSSGAEAFF. The CDR3 DNA is TGCGCCAGCAGCCAAGTAAGTTCGGGGGCTGAAGCTTTCTTT. This chain links TRBV4-1 with TRBJ1-1; possible D gene TRBD1, 5 bases. V was clipped by 1 base and J by 6 bases, with 12 bases between them. This CDR3 is 14 amino acids long. Germline V gene data show CDR1 as MGHRA and CDR2 as YSYEKL.

The chain uses TRBV13 and TRBJ1-3; tentative D call: TRBD1 (5 bases). The CDR3 contains 15 residues. In germline, CDR1 is PRHDT, CDR2 FYEKMQ (reference sequence). Trimming shortened V by 0 bases and J by 1 base, and 7 bases separated the two germline ends. CDR3 nucleotide sequence: TGTGCCAGCAGCTTAGGACCAGGGTCTGGAAACACCATATATTTT. Amino acid sequence: CASSLGPGSGNTIYF.

As DNA, the CDR3 is TGCAGCGGGTTTGTGGGCGGGTTGGCTTTCTTT. Encoded protein: CSGFVGGLAFF. The V and J genes are TRBV29-1 and TRBJ1-1; D unclear. CDR3 length equals 11 residues. Per germline, CDR1 SQVTM and CDR2 ANQGSEA. V was pared by 7 bases and J by 11 bases, with 17 bases between.

The V and J genes are TRBV6-2 or TRBV6-3 and TRBJ2-7; perhaps TRBD1 as D (5 bases). V lost 4 bases and J 2 bases, leaving 9 bases between the germline ends. This CDR3 comprises 13 residues. Germline CDR1 MNHEY, CDR2 SVGEGT. The CDR3 region has the DNA TGTGCCAGCAGTTCCCCGACAGCCTACGAGCAGTACTTC. This translates into CASSSPTAYEQYF.

V and J are TRBV4-1 and TRBJ2-1; 12 bases fit TRBD2. The CDR3 is 19 amino acids. J was trimmed by 0 bases and V by 4 bases; bases with no gene match: 10. Germline V gene lookup returns CDR1 MGHRA and CDR2 YSYEKL. The DNA of the CDR3 is TGCGCCAGCAGCCCCGATTCTAGCGGGGGGGTTAGCTCCTACAATGAGCAGTTCTTC. It translates to CASSPDSSGGVSSYNEQFF.